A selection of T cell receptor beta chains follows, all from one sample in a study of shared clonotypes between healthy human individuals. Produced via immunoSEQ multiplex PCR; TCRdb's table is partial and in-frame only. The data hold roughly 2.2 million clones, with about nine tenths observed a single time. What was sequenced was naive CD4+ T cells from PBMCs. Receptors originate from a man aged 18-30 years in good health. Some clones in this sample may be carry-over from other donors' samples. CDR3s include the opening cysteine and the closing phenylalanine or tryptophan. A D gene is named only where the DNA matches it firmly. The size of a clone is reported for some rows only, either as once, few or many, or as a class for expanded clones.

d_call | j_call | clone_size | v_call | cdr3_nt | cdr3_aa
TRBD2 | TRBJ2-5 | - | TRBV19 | TGTGCCAGTAGTATGGCGGGACTAGCGGGAGAGCTCTCGATCATGGAGACCCAGTACTTC | CASSMAGLAGELSIMETQYF
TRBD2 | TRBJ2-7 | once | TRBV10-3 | TGTGCCATCAGTGACGGCGGGAGGGAATACGAGCAGTACTTC | CAISDGGREYEQYF
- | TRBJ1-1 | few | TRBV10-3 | TGTGCCATCAGTGGATGGGCCGGGGGAATGAACACTGAAGCTTTCTTT | CAISGWAGGMNTEAFF
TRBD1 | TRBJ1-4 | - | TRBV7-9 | TGTGCCAGCAGCTTATGGGTTCTGGACAGGGGGCATGAAAAACTGTTTTTT | CASSLWVLDRGHEKLFF
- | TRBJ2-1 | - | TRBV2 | TGTGCCAGCAGTTATTCGACAAGGGGCCGGGGGAATGAGCAGTTCTTC | CASSYSTRGRGNEQFF
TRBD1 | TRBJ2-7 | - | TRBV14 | TGTGCCAGCAGCCAGGCCGGGACAGGTTTCTCCTACGAGCAGTACTTC | CASSQAGTGFSYEQYF
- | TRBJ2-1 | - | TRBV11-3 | TGTGCCAGCAGCCCGGGCCTCACCTTTTACAATGAGCAGTTCTTC | CASSPGLTFYNEQFF
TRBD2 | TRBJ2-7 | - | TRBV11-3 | TGTGCCAGCAGCACGGGAGGGGTCGGTACCTACGAGCAGTACTTC | CASSTGGVGTYEQYF
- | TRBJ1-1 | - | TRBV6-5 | TGTGCCAGCAGTTACTCCCTTCGGGCTGAAGCTTTCTTT | CASSYSLRAEAFF
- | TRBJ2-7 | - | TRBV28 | TGTGCCAGCAGTAGTGGAACCTCCAACTCCTACGAGCAGTACTTC | CASSSGTSNSYEQYF
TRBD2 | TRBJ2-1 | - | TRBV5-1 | TGCGCCAGCAGCCAAACTAGCGGAGCCTACAATGAGCAGTTCTTC | CASSQTSGAYNEQFF
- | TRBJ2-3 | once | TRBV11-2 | TGTGCCAGCAGCTTAGGAGACGGGACAGATACGCAGTATTTT | CASSLGDGTDTQYF
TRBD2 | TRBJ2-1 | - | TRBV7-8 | TGTGCCAGCAGCTTGGGACTAGCGGGAAGTGACCTCTCCTACAATGAGCAGTTCTTC | CASSLGLAGSDLSYNEQFF